The clone carrying this T cell receptor beta chain has ten or more counts. Its antigen is as yet unknown. One entry per CDR3 protein results from TCRdb running MiXCR on the 5' RACE reads. The repertoire holds some 90,000 distinct CDR3 sequences, with 27% as singletons. This sample stems from a study of CD8 T cells in ankylosing spondylitis. The study, taken as a whole, reports: A TCR beta motif of under 10 highly homologous variants appeared characteristic of ankylosing spondylitis blood.

CDR1 and CDR2 (germline): SGHVS, FNYEAQ. The trim removed 3 bases at V and 1 base at J, leaving 5 bases unmatched. The CDR3 has 16 residues. The sequencing input was blood, either unsorted or a sorted T cell fraction (not recorded which). This receptor was identified in a male donor with ankylosing spondylitis or in good health (not recorded which). The chain combines TRBV7-6 with TRBJ2-2; 7 nucleotides match TRBD1. The CDR3 spells CASSFRRTGNTGELFF. The CDR3 DNA sequence: TGTGCCAGCAGCTTCAGAAGGACAGGGAACACCGGGGAGCTGTTTTTT.